Following are 28 T cell receptor beta chains from one sample sequenced in a study of T cell responses to AZD1222 COVID-19 vaccine. Sequenced by immunoSEQ multiplex PCR; TCRdb stores in-frame clones only, minus some. The table shows around 180,000 clones, with 85% to 90% occurring only once. This material consisted of peripheral blood, taken on day 0 of MenACWY control vaccination. Source of these receptors: an adult in good health.

The CDR3 spells CATSDATGGEETQYF. The CDR3 DNA follows: TGTGCCACCAGTGATGCGACAGGGGGTGAGGAGACCCAGTACTTC. The V and J genes are TRBV24-1 and TRBJ2-5, with 9 bases identical to TRBD1. V shed 3 bases, J shed 5 bases, and the junction held 6 bases outside the gene matches. Germline V gene sequence: CDR1 KGHDR, CDR2 SFDVKD. This CDR3 region has 15 residues.

This clone was seen only a few times. This rearrangement joins TRBV5-6 to TRBJ2-6; no reliable D call. Germline V gene sequence: CDR1 SGHDT, CDR2 YYEEEE. V was pared by 0 bases and J by 2 bases, with 9 bases between. There are 16 residues in the CDR3. The CDR3: CASSLEELAGANVLTF. The CDR3 DNA follows: TGTGCCAGCAGCTTGGAAGAATTGGCTGGGGCCAACGTCCTGACTTTC.

The chain employs TRBV6-6 and TRBJ1-5, with D possibly being TRBD1 (5 bases). In germline, CDR1 is MNHNY, CDR2 SVGAGI (reference sequence). The CDR3 has 14 residues. With 4 bases removed from V and 3 bases from J, the gap between germline ends came to 10 bases. The CDR3 loop reads CASSSETANQPQHF. The CDR3, as DNA: TGTGCCAGCAGTTCCGAGACAGCCAATCAGCCCCAGCATTTT.

This clone was seen only once. This chain joins TRBV6-1 and TRBJ1-5; D may be TRBD1 (6 bases). V dropped 4 bases and J dropped 0 bases, with 13 bases sitting between them. Germline CDR1 MNHNS, CDR2 SASEGT. The CDR3 has 16 amino acids. The CDR3 nucleotides read TGTGCCAGCAGTGGCGGGACATTACATAGCAATCAGCCCCAGCATTTT. It is translated as CASSGGTLHSNQPQHF.

The chain joins TRBV19 to TRBJ2-7; 8 nucleotides match TRBD1. The CDR3 is made up of 15 amino acids. CDR1 and CDR2 from the germline V gene are LNHDA and SQIVND (reference sequence). Trimming removed 5 bases from V and 4 bases from J; junction bases left unmatched: 10. Here the CDR3 reads CASSPIGQGRYEQYF. Here the CDR3 DNA reads TGTGCCAGTAGTCCAATTGGACAGGGTAGGTACGAGCAGTACTTC.

This chain uses TRBV4-3 with TRBJ2-7; D remains unclear. Germline V gene sequence: CDR1 LGHNA, CDR2 YSLEER. The CDR3 extends over 13 amino acids. V lost 4 bases and J 3 bases, leaving 10 bases between the germline ends. CDR3 nucleotides: TGCGCCAGCAGCCTTTTGGTGGACTACGAGCAGTACTTC. This sequence encodes CASSLLVDYEQYF.

This sequence joins TRBV5-4 and TRBJ2-7; weak D call: TRBD2 (5 bases). The CDR3 has 12 amino acids. Per the germline V gene, CDR1 is SGHNT and CDR2 is YYREEE (reference sequence). The V and J ends lost 3 bases and 9 bases respectively, with 13 bases between them. The CDR3 loop is CASSSPGYRQYF. For the CDR3, the DNA is TGTGCCAGCAGCTCCCCGGGGTATAGGCAGTACTTC.

This rearrangement joins TRBV11-2 to TRBJ2-2; D ambiguous. V lost 2 bases to trimming and J lost 8 bases, with 6 bases between them. This CDR3 has 12 residues. CDR1 and CDR2 from the germline V gene are SGHAT and FQNNGV. The CDR3 loop is CASSLTKGELFF. The CDR3 nucleotides read TGTGCCAGCAGCTTAACGAAGGGGGAGCTGTTTTTT.

V and J are TRBV2 and TRBJ1-2; 7 nucleotides agree with TRBD1. This CDR3 has 14 residues. V was clipped by 4 bases and J by 5 bases; unmatched bases: 7. Germline V gene lookup returns CDR1 SNHLY and CDR2 FYNNEI. The CDR3 DNA is TGTGCCAGCAGTGCCCCGGGGACAGAGTATGGCTACACCTTC. Translated: CASSAPGTEYGYTF.

The J gene is TRBJ1-3, the V gene TRBV30; no clear D gene. The ends were cut back, 3 bases at V and 2 bases at J, with 5 bases in the middle. Germline lookup yields CDR1 GTSNPN and CDR2 SVGIG (reference sequence). The CDR3 length is 12 residues. In nucleotides, the CDR3 is TGTGCCTGGAGCGAGGCTGGAAACACCATATATTTT. Residues: CAWSEAGNTIYF.

The rearrangement links TRBV19 to TRBJ1-1; 9 nucleotides align to TRBD1. This CDR3 is 15 amino acids long. J lost 2 bases, V lost 2 bases, and 3 bases had no gene match. Germline V lookup: CDR1 LNHDA, CDR2 SQIVND (reference sequence). The CDR3 nucleotides read TGTGCCAGTAGTATAACGACAGGGGGTAACACTGAAGCTTTCTTT. This codes for CASSITTGGNTEAFF.

The rearrangement links TRBV20-1 to TRBJ2-7, with D perhaps matching TRBD1 (6 bases). The germline V gene encodes CDR1 DFQATT and CDR2 SNEGSKA (reference sequence). The CDR3 contains 13 residues. V shed 3 bases and J shed 2 bases, with 11 bases lying between them. The DNA for the CDR3 is TGCAGTGCTAGTTTGGGGGCAACCTACGAGCAGTACTTC. This codes for CSASLGATYEQYF.

This clone was seen just once. The genes are TRBV30 and TRBJ2-7; D remains ambiguous. This CDR3 is built from 10 residues. The V end lost 5 bases, the J end lost 4 bases, and 6 bases lay between the germline ends. Germline CDR1 and CDR2: GTSNPN and SVGIG (reference sequence). CDR3 nucleotides: TGTGCCTGGGGAGTGTACGAGCAGTACTTC. Translation: CAWGVYEQYF.

V gene TRBV19 combines with J gene TRBJ2-3; 11 nucleotides match TRBD2. The trim removed 5 bases at V and 1 base at J, leaving 5 bases unmatched. The V gene's germline CDR1 is LNHDA and CDR2 SQIVND (reference sequence). The CDR3 spans 16 residues. The CDR3 spells CASSALSGGGTDTQYF. Written as DNA, the CDR3 is TGTGCCAGTAGTGCTCTTAGCGGGGGGGGCACAGATACGCAGTATTTT.

The genes are TRBV28 and TRBJ1-1; D is uncertain. The CDR3 length is 11 residues. The germline V gene has CDR1 MDHEN and CDR2 SYDVKM. The V end lost 11 bases, the J end lost 1 base, and 8 bases lay between the germline ends. CDR3 residues: CASQENTEAFF. As DNA, the CDR3 is TGTGCCTCTCAGGAGAACACTGAAGCTTTCTTT.

The chain joins TRBV5-4 to TRBJ2-7, with TRBD2 matching 7 bases. The CDR3 sequence is 16 residues long. CDR1 SGHNT and CDR2 YYREEE come from the germline V gene (reference sequence). V trimming: 0 bases; J trimming: 2 bases; junction bases outside the gene matches: 8. The CDR3 loop is CASSLDRAGLTYEQYF. The CDR3 DNA reads as TGTGCCAGCAGCTTGGACCGAGCGGGGCTTACCTACGAGCAGTACTTC.

The CDR3 region is CASSLARGGADTQYF. The CDR3 DNA reads TGTGCCAGCAGCTTAGCACGGGGGGGCGCAGATACGCAGTATTTT. The V and J genes are TRBV7-9 and TRBJ2-3; 8 nucleotides align to TRBD2. The germline CDR1 and CDR2 sequences are SEHNR and FQNEAQ (reference sequence). CDR3 length: 15 amino acids. Trimming took 0 bases from V and 4 from J; bases not matched to a gene: 3. Combining the CDR3 with reference TRBV7-9 and TRBJ2-3 gives the whole variable domain DTGVSQNPRHKITKRGQNVTFRCDPISEHNRLYWYRQTLGQGPEFLTYFQNEAQLEKSRLLSDRFSAERPKGSFSTLEIQRTEQGDSAMYLCASSLARGGADTQYFGPGTRLTVL.

The chain carries TRBV6-5 and TRBJ2-7; D is possibly TRBD2 (5 bases). Germline lookup yields CDR1 MNHEY and CDR2 SVGAGI. The CDR3 length is 15 residues. The ends were cut back, 7 bases at V and 0 bases at J, with 16 bases in the middle. The DNA for the CDR3 is TGTGCCAGCACTCCCGGGCGGGCAATCTCCTACGAGCAGTACTTC. Translated: CASTPGRAISYEQYF.

This clone was recorded once. This rearrangement joins TRBV7-2 to TRBJ2-3, with 7 bases that match TRBD2. J lost 1 base, V lost 0 bases, and 4 bases had no gene match. This CDR3 has 16 residues. Looked up from germline, CDR1 is SGHTA and CDR2 is FQGNSA. CDR3 region: CASSLAPLAGTDTQYF. The CDR3 nucleotides read TGTGCCAGCAGCTTAGCTCCGCTAGCGGGCACAGATACGCAGTATTTT.

As for this clone: At one end the junction does not follow the germline gene, possibly because of a read error. The chain recombines TRBV11-3 with TRBJ1-5; D possibly corresponds to TRBD1 (5 bases). CDR1 and CDR2 (germline): SGHNT, YENEEA. The CDR3 length is 16 residues. The CDR3 nucleotides are TGTACCAGCAGCTTATGCAAGGGGATTAGTCCTCAGCCCCAGCATTTT. Translating it yields CTSSLCKGISPQPQHF.

The chain links TRBV5-4 to TRBJ2-3; D is possibly TRBD2 (5 bases). V lost 4 bases, J lost 4 bases, and 13 bases lay in between. CDR3 length: 14 residues. CDR1 SGHNT and CDR2 YYREEE come from the germline V gene (reference sequence). The CDR3 nucleotides read TGTGCCAGCAGCCCCAGTAGCGTAGCAGATACGCAGTATTTT. As protein: CASSPSSVADTQYF. The full variable domain, completed using reference TRBV5-4 and TRBJ2-3, is ETGVTQSPTHLIKTRGQQVTLRCSSQSGHNTVSWYQQALGQGPQFIFQYYREEENGRGNFPPRFSGLQFPNYSSELNVNALELDDSALYLCASSPSSVADTQYFGPGTRLTVL.

The rearrangement uses TRBV4-1 and TRBJ1-4; D gene unclear. Trimming left V 3 bases short and J 3 bases short, with 17 bases between. This CDR3 has 17 amino acids. Germline lookup yields CDR1 MGHRA and CDR2 YSYEKL. The chain's CDR3 is CASSHRILQMANEKLFF. For the CDR3, the DNA is TGCGCCAGCAGCCATAGAATTTTACAGATGGCTAATGAAAAACTGTTTTTT.

CDR3 nucleotide sequence: TGTGCCAGTAGTCTCGGTGTGAGCACAGATACGCAGTATTTT. This encodes CASSLGVSTDTQYF. The chain carries TRBV19 and TRBJ2-3, with D unresolved. Trimming cost V 5 bases and J 0 bases, with 9 bases left between them. Germline CDR1 is LNHDA and CDR2 is SQIVND (reference sequence). This CDR3 comprises 14 residues.

V is TRBV19 and J is TRBJ1-2, with D hard to call. The V and J ends lost 7 bases and 0 bases respectively, with 15 bases between them. CDR3 length: 15 amino acids. In germline, CDR1 is LNHDA, CDR2 SQIVND (reference sequence). CDR3: CASTPGPEPNYGYTF. The CDR3 DNA is TGTGCCAGTACCCCAGGCCCGGAACCTAACTATGGCTACACCTTC.

This chain links TRBV19 with TRBJ2-1; tentative D call: TRBD2 (7 bases). Germline assignment: CDR1 LNHDA and CDR2 SQIVND (reference sequence). The V gene lost 7 bases and the J gene lost 3 bases, with 16 bases spanning the gap. CDR3 size: 15 residues. The CDR3 loop is CASNPWGGGYNEQFF. CDR3 DNA: TGTGCCAGTAATCCTTGGGGGGGCGGCTACAATGAGCAGTTCTTC.

The chain couples TRBV27 to TRBJ1-2, with D unclear. V lost 2 bases and J 0 bases, leaving 10 bases between the germline ends. Per germline, CDR1 MNHEY and CDR2 SMNVEV (reference sequence). CDR3 length equals 15 residues. This chain's CDR3 is CASSLEMGTNYGYTF. The CDR3 coding sequence is TGTGCCAGCAGTTTAGAGATGGGTACTAACTATGGCTACACCTTC.

The gene calls are TRBV7-9 and TRBJ2-7; D unclear. Germline V gene sequence: CDR1 SEHNR, CDR2 FQNEAQ (reference sequence). With 5 bases removed from V and 5 bases from J, the gap between germline ends came to 7 bases. The CDR3 consists of 11 residues. CDR3 sequence: CASSQINEQYF. The CDR3 DNA follows: TGTGCCAGCAGCCAAATCAACGAGCAGTACTTC. Filled out from reference TRBV7-9 and TRBJ2-7, the complete variable domain reads DTGVSQNPRHKITKRGQNVTFRCDPISEHNRLYWYRQTLGQGPEFLTYFQNEAQLEKSRLLSDRFSAERPKGSFSTLEIQRTEQGDSAMYLCASSQINEQYFGPGTRLTVT.

This clone was found once. The chain has TRBV27 and TRBJ2-5; unclear D gene. Germline V gene sequence: CDR1 MNHEY, CDR2 SMNVEV (reference sequence). Between the trimmed V and J ends, which lost 2 bases and 3 bases, there was a span of 7 bases. The CDR3 sequence is 13 residues long. The CDR3 sequence is CASSLVPEETQYF. CDR3 DNA: TGTGCCAGCAGTTTAGTTCCAGAAGAGACCCAGTACTTC.